The subject of this entry is one T cell receptor beta chain. No antigen is known for it. This sample is drawn from a study of metastatic and nonmetastatic thyroid tumors. Study information: Samples came from malignant and benign thyroid patients, and repertoires were compared across blood and tumor or nodule tissue.

The V gene end was trimmed by 8 bases and the J gene end by 7 bases; junction bases not matched to a gene: 15. Per germline, CDR1 SGHTA and CDR2 FQGNSA. This CDR3 is 15 amino acids long. Original methodology: Across clinicopathological groups, CDR3 differences served as the basis for building a distant-metastasis classifier for papillary thyroid cancer. TCRdb re-called the PCR reads through MiXCR. Clone size and V and J calls follow TCRdb, not the original study. The sample consists of 10,000 to 15,000 clones, about 32% of them appearing once. Findings and caveats of the study: According to reports, the diversity of TCR beta was significantly higher in malignant thyroid tumors than in benign nodules, and this held in both blood and tumor samples.

Thyroid surgery was performed in patients who had received no treatment beforehand. The genes are TRBV7-2 and TRBJ1-2; 8 bases agree with TRBD1. The receptor was derived from a female donor with papillary thyroid cancer or a benign thyroid nodule (not recorded which). Some clones in this sample may be carry-over from other donors' samples. The material sequenced was tumor tissue. The CDR3 protein is CASAVGQACNGGYTF. In nucleotides, the CDR3 is TGTGCCAGCGCAGTGGGACAGGCGTGTAACGGTGGCTACACCTTC.